One and the same sample provided the 28 T cell receptor beta chains below, sequenced in a study of identical twins. One entry per CDR3 protein results from TCRdb running MiXCR on the 5' RACE reads. The sample records 1.5 million to 2 million distinct CDR3 sequences, roughly 35% being singletons. Specimen: cord blood. The receptors originated from a newborn girl in good health.

V gene TRBV11-2 combines with J gene TRBJ2-7, with 9 bases identical to TRBD2. The germline CDR1 and CDR2 sequences are SGHAT and FQNNGV. J gave up 3 bases and V 6 bases, and 6 bases lay outside the gene matches. The CDR3 is made up of 14 amino acids. This CDR3 reads CASRVAGDGYEQYF. CDR3 nucleotide sequence: TGTGCCAGCAGAGTAGCGGGGGATGGCTACGAGCAGTACTTC.

This clonotype was seen only a few times. V is TRBV20-1 and J is TRBJ1-2; unclear D gene. The V end lost 0 bases, the J end lost 1 base, and 6 bases lay between the germline ends. Germline V gives CDR1 DFQATT, CDR2 SNEGSKA (reference sequence). This CDR3 comprises 13 residues. The CDR3 here is CSARDNNNYGYTF. In DNA form, the CDR3 reads TGCAGTGCTAGAGATAACAATAACTATGGCTACACCTTC.

This clonotype appeared a few times. The chain employs TRBV29-1 and TRBJ1-5, with D uncertain. CDR3 length: 13 residues. Trimming removed 5 bases at V and 4 bases at J, with 12 bases between. Looked up from germline, CDR1 is SQVTM and CDR2 is ANQGSEA. The CDR3 sequence is CSVPGEGNQPQHF. For the CDR3, the DNA is TGCAGCGTTCCCGGGGAGGGTAATCAGCCCCAGCATTTT.

V and J are TRBV29-1 and TRBJ2-2; D remains unclear. Germline V gene sequence: CDR1 SQVTM, CDR2 ANQGSEA. V was trimmed by 7 bases and J by 9 bases, leaving 18 bases between them. CDR3 length: 13 residues. The CDR3 coding sequence is TGCAGCGGGTGCTGGGCCCCATGCTGGGAGCTGTTTTTT. Translating gives CSGCWAPCWELFF.

This clonotype appeared a few times. V is TRBV10-2 and J is TRBJ2-5, with 8 bases lining up with TRBD2. J lost 3 bases, V lost 3 bases, and 15 bases had no gene match. Germline V lookup: CDR1 WSHSY, CDR2 SAAADI. The CDR3 covers 18 residues. The CDR3 region is CASSEAGRGTRSKETQYF. The CDR3 DNA sequence: TGCGCCAGCAGTGAAGCCGGCCGGGGGACTAGGTCCAAAGAGACCCAGTACTTC.

In DNA form, the CDR3 reads TGTGCCAGCAGCAAACGGACAGGGGACAATGAGCAGTTCTTC. Protein sequence: CASSKRTGDNEQFF. The rearrangement uses TRBV21-1 and TRBJ2-1; the table's D call TRBD1 went unverified against the DNA. TRBV21-1 is tagged as a pseudogene. The CDR3 loop spans 14 amino acids.

This clonotype was seen only a few times. The chain has TRBV20-1 and TRBJ1-1, with D possibly being TRBD1 (6 bases). The CDR3 sequence is 14 residues long. Germline V gene sequence: CDR1 DFQATT, CDR2 SNEGSKA (reference sequence). The germline V and J ends were trimmed by 3 bases and 2 bases, with 13 bases remaining between them. For the CDR3, the DNA is TGCAGTGCTAGGAGGGGACACCCAAACACTGAAGCTTTCTTT. This sequence encodes CSARRGHPNTEAFF.

The chain recombines TRBV28 with TRBJ2-7; TRBD2 is a possible D gene (6 bases). CDR3 length: 14 amino acids. Germline assignment: CDR1 MDHEN and CDR2 SYDVKM. Between the trimmed V and J ends, which lost 2 bases and 7 bases, there was a span of 15 bases. DNA of the CDR3: TGTGCCAGCAGTTTAGTTACGGGAGAAGATGAGCAGTACTTC. Amino acid sequence: CASSLVTGEDEQYF.

This clonotype showed up just a few times. V usage is TRBV6-1 and J usage is TRBJ2-1; TRBD2 matches at 8 bases. The junction had 5 bases not matched to a gene; V was cut back by 4 bases and J by 6 bases. Germline V gene lookup returns CDR1 MNHNS and CDR2 SASEGT. The CDR3 totals 14 residues. The CDR3 nucleotides read TGTGCCAGCAGTGGAACCACTAGCGGCAATGAGCAGTTCTTC. Its translation is CASSGTTSGNEQFF.

The chain has TRBV28 and TRBJ2-5; 11 positions agree with TRBD2. The CDR3 has 14 amino acids. Germline assignment: CDR1 MDHEN and CDR2 SYDVKM. V dropped 7 bases and J dropped 6; count of bases not matched to a gene: 7. CDR3 DNA sequence: TGTGCCAGCACCCCGACTAGCGGGATGAAGACCCAGTACTTC. Protein product: CASTPTSGMKTQYF.

This clonotype occurred many times. At one end, the junction sequence differs from germline, possibly due to a read error. This chain links TRBV3-1 with TRBJ2-1; 11 bases map to TRBD2. The CDR3 contains 15 residues. CDR1 is LGHDT and CDR2 is YNNKEL in the germline V gene (reference sequence). CDR3 residues: CASSLQGLADNEQFF. In DNA form, the CDR3 reads TGCGCCAGCAGCTTACAGGGACTAGCGGACAATGAGCAGTTCTTC.

This clonotype was recorded a few times. V gene TRBV10-3 combines with J gene TRBJ1-4, with a possible D match to TRBD1 (5 bases). CDR3 length: 18 residues. Germline V gives CDR1 ENHRY, CDR2 SYGVKD. The V end was cut by 0 bases, the J end by 2 bases, with 16 bases between. The CDR3 bases are TGTGCCATCAGTGAGTCGAAGGGGCAAATAGTGACTAATGAAAAACTGTTTTTT. As protein: CAISESKGQIVTNEKLFF.

A few counts support this clonotype. V is TRBV4-2 and J is TRBJ1-5; D unresolved. The ends were cut back, 1 base at V and 5 bases at J, with 15 bases in the middle. Germline-derived CDR1 and CDR2 are LGHNA and YNFKEQ. The CDR3 has 16 amino acids. The CDR3 reads CASSQGSSGGDQPQHF. DNA of the CDR3: TGTGCCAGCAGCCAAGGGTCGTCCGGTGGAGATCAGCCCCAGCATTTT.

The chain has TRBV20-1 and TRBJ1-6; D possibly corresponds to TRBD1 (6 bases). The CDR3 is 16 amino acids. Germline CDR1 and CDR2: DFQATT and SNEGSKA (reference sequence). With 1 base removed from V and 5 bases from J, the gap between germline ends came to 15 bases. Written as DNA, the CDR3 is TGCAGTGCTAGAGGGGGGGGCATGGTCGATAATTCACCCCTCCACTTT. Translating it yields CSARGGGMVDNSPLHF.

For this clonotype: The junction departs from germline at one end; a sequencing error may be responsible. The chain uses TRBV4-1 and TRBJ2-3, with 15 bases aligning to TRBD2. Germline CDR1 is MGHRA and CDR2 is YSYEKL. The CDR3 contains 18 residues. DNA for the CDR3: TGCGCCAGCAGCCAAGTTGGGACTAGCGGGAGGATGGCAGATACGCAGAATTTT. Protein sequence: CASSQVGTSGRMADTQNF.

The V call is TRBV3-1, the J call TRBJ2-3, with D hard to call. The CDR3 contains 14 residues. Germline assignment: CDR1 LGHDT and CDR2 YNNKEL (reference sequence). V was pared by 3 bases and J by 8 bases, with 15 bases between. DNA for the CDR3: TGTGCCAGCAGCCAGACCCAGTCCCCCACTACGCAGTATTTT. The encoded protein is CASSQTQSPTTQYF.

The J gene is TRBJ2-1, the V gene TRBV5-1, with D perhaps TRBD2 (5 bases). V was clipped by 0 bases and J by 4 bases, with 14 bases between them. The CDR3 runs to 16 residues. Per germline, CDR1 SGHRS and CDR2 YFSETQ. Here the CDR3 reads CASSLAISTIYNEQFF. CDR3 in DNA: TGCGCCAGCAGCTTGGCCATTTCGACTATTTACAATGAGCAGTTCTTC.

This clonotype was counted a few times. The CDR3, as DNA: TGTGCCAGCAGTCCCCGACAGGCGAACACCGGGGAGCTGTTTTTT. It encodes CASSPRQANTGELFF. The chain has TRBV12-3 or TRBV12-4 and TRBJ2-2, with TRBD1 as a possible D gene (6 bases). V was shortened by 5 bases and J by 0 bases, with 10 bases between the two germline ends. The CDR3 totals 15 residues.

This clonotype has just a few counts. The chain is built from TRBV29-1 and TRBJ2-1; D is possibly TRBD1 or TRBD2 (6 bases each). The CDR3 is 17 residues long. From germline, CDR1 is SQVTM and CDR2 ANQGSEA. V lost 5 bases and J 4 bases, leaving 24 bases between the germline ends. CDR3 region: CSVWGPGPSERYNEQFF. In DNA form, the CDR3 reads TGCAGCGTTTGGGGGCCTGGGCCTAGCGAAAGGTACAATGAGCAGTTCTTC.

This rearrangement joins TRBV5-1 to TRBJ2-1; D gene ambiguous. The germline V and J ends were trimmed by 1 base and 6 bases, with 8 bases remaining between them. The CDR3 runs 13 residues. From germline, CDR1 is SGHRS and CDR2 YFSETQ. In DNA, the CDR3 is TGCGCCAGCAGCTTGCCCTCTCTCAATGAGCAGTTCTTC. It specifies CASSLPSLNEQFF.

This clonotype was seen a handful of times. The chain joins TRBV20-1 to TRBJ1-2; D remains ambiguous. Germline V gene sequence: CDR1 DFQATT, CDR2 SNEGSKA (reference sequence). Trimming pared 6 bases from V and 2 bases from J, leaving 10 bases between. The CDR3 is 12 amino acids. The CDR3 reads CSARILNYGYTF. CDR3 DNA sequence: TGCAGTGCCAGAATTCTGAACTATGGCTACACCTTC.

This CDR3 reads CSARDARQRAMNTEAFF. The CDR3, as DNA: TGCAGTGCTAGAGATGCCAGACAGAGGGCCATGAACACTGAAGCTTTCTTT. The chain has TRBV20-1 and TRBJ1-1; D may be TRBD1 (5 bases). From germline, CDR1 is DFQATT and CDR2 SNEGSKA (reference sequence). The CDR3 spans 17 residues. Trimming left V 0 bases short and J 0 bases short, with 17 bases between.

V is TRBV18 and J is TRBJ2-3; D not resolved. CDR3 length: 15 residues. Deletions cut 0 bases from V and 3 bases from J, with 10 bases between. Germline V CDR1 and CDR2: KGHSH, LQKENI. The CDR3 DNA follows: TGTGCCAGCTCACCACCGGGGTCGCGAACAGATACGCAGTATTTT. This codes for CASSPPGSRTDTQYF.

This clonotype was counted only a few times. The rearrangement joins TRBV21-1 to TRBJ1-2; the DNA was not compared with TRBD1, the D call given in the table. TRBV21-1 is designated a pseudogene. The CDR3 sequence is 16 residues long. This chain's CDR3 is CASSHLPGTEDYGYTF. The DNA of the CDR3 is TGTGCCAGCAGCCATCTCCCCGGGACGGAGGACTATGGCTACACCTTC.

This clonotype showed up just once. An end of the junction does not agree with germline; a read error may underlie this. This chain links TRBV20-1 with TRBJ1-6, with a possible D match to TRBD1 (5 bases). CDR1 and CDR2 (germline): DFQATT, SNEGSKA (reference sequence). CDR3 size: 17 residues. As DNA, the CDR3 is TGCAGTGCTAGAGATGGTCTCAGGGAGAGGTATAACTCACCCCTCCACTTT. Protein sequence: CSARDGLRERYNSPLHF.

The V call is TRBV12-3 or TRBV12-4, the J call TRBJ1-6, with D unresolved. V was shortened by 1 base and J by 5 bases, with 12 bases between the two germline ends. The CDR3 totals 16 residues. The DNA of the CDR3 is TGTGCCAGCAGTTTAGTGTTTAGTGGAAATAATTCACCCCTCCACTTT. Translated, it gives CASSLVFSGNNSPLHF.

This clonotype came up a few times. The chain has TRBV24-1 and TRBJ2-1; either TRBD1 or TRBD2 may supply D (5 bases each). This CDR3 comprises 13 residues. Trimming took 9 bases from V and 6 from J, leaving 14 bases between them. CDR1 and CDR2 (germline): KGHDR, SFDVKD. CDR3 loop: CATARTGGNEQFF. CDR3 sequence (DNA): TGTGCCACCGCCCGTACTGGGGGCAATGAGCAGTTCTTC.

The table lists this clonotype with a count of one. The rearrangement joins TRBV6-2 or TRBV6-3 to TRBJ2-5; D is tentatively TRBD1 or TRBD2 (5 bases each). Near its end, the DNA agrees better with TRBJ2-7, so the J call may be wrong. Germline V gives CDR1 MNHEY, CDR2 SVGEGT. The CDR3 runs 16 residues. The CDR3, as DNA: TGTGCCAGCAGCGAGGGGCTTCCGATCTCGACCTACGAGCAGTACTTC. Amino acids: CASSEGLPISTYEQYF.